Shown below are 23 T cell receptor beta chains from a single sample sequenced in a study of regulatory T cells in long-lasting Graves disease. Through Arm-PCR of CDR3 regions and iRepertoire HTBI primers, TCR beta libraries were built. TCRdb used MiXCR to reprocess the multiplex PCR reads, holding one entry per CDR3 protein. The repertoire consists of 250,000 to 400,000 distinct CDR3 sequences, with 15% to 20% occurring once and the leading ten covering about 38%. Specified time point: newly diagnosed GD, antithyroid drugs for less than 3 months. The TCR library was made from RNA extracted from PBMCs. The starting material was peripheral blood mononuclear cells (PBMCs), obtained at new diagnosis, from a patient treated with antithyroid drugs. These receptors originate from a female donor with Graves disease.

This clonotype showed up many times. The chain uses TRBV30 and TRBJ2-7; D call uncertain. The germline V and J ends were trimmed by 4 bases and 4 bases, with 11 bases remaining between them. Germline CDR1 reads GTSNPN; CDR2 reads SVGIG (reference sequence). This CDR3 has 12 amino acids. The CDR3 bases are TGTGCCTGGACCTCGCTAGGGTACGAGCAGTACTTC. Its translation is CAWTSLGYEQYF.

This clonotype was counted many times. The chain carries TRBV7-8 and TRBJ2-1; no definite D call. The V gene's germline CDR1 is SGHVS and CDR2 FQNEAQ. CDR3 length: 17 residues. V lost 0 bases and J lost 0, with 12 bases in between. CDR3 nucleotide sequence: TGTGCCAGCAGCTTAGCGCACGGGTCCAGCTCCTACAATGAGCAGTTCTTC. Translated: CASSLAHGSSSYNEQFF.

In its sample, this clonotype was seen many times. The V call is TRBV20-1, the J call TRBJ1-5, with TRBD1 matching over 10 bases. J lost 2 bases, V lost 3 bases, and 7 bases had no gene match. The length of the CDR3 is 16 residues. Germline values: CDR1 DFQATT, CDR2 SNEGSKA (reference sequence). The CDR3 nucleotides are TGCAGTGCTAGTTTTGGGGACAGGGGAGGCAATCAGCCCCAGCATTTT. Translated: CSASFGDRGGNQPQHF.

There are a few counts of this clonotype. The chain joins TRBV19 to TRBJ1-5; 9 bases match TRBD1. Germline trimming cut 3 bases from V and 1 base from J; bases unmatched to any gene: 13. CDR1 is LNHDA and CDR2 is SQIVND in the germline V gene (reference sequence). The CDR3 contains 19 residues. The CDR3 loop reads CASSMKGQGLSGSNQPQHF. For the CDR3, the DNA is TGTGCCAGTAGTATGAAGGGACAGGGATTATCGGGAAGCAATCAGCCCCAGCATTTT.

This clonotype was counted a few times. The chain employs TRBV3-1 and TRBJ2-2, with D maybe TRBD2 (6 bases). This CDR3 is 15 amino acids long. The germline V and J ends were trimmed by 1 base and 6 bases, with 12 bases remaining between them. Germline V gene sequence: CDR1 LGHDT, CDR2 YNNKEL (reference sequence). The CDR3 sequence: CASSQVPAGPGELFF. CDR3 DNA sequence: TGTGCCAGCAGCCAAGTTCCAGCGGGTCCCGGGGAGCTGTTTTTT.

This clonotype was seen a few times. The rearrangement joins TRBV4-1 to TRBJ2-5; possibly TRBD1 for D (5 bases). The germline gives CDR1 MGHRA, CDR2 YSYEKL. Trimming pared 0 bases from V and 2 bases from J, leaving 7 bases between. This CDR3 has 14 amino acids. CDR3 sequence reads: CASSQDDRQETQYF. In DNA form, the CDR3 reads TGCGCCAGCAGCCAAGATGACAGACAAGAGACCCAGTACTTC.

This clonotype appeared many times. The chain combines TRBV29-1 with TRBJ2-5; a possible D gene is TRBD2 (5 bases). CDR3 length: 12 residues. Germline CDR1 reads SQVTM; CDR2 reads ANQGSEA. V dropped 5 bases and J dropped 0 bases, with 7 bases sitting between them. In nucleotides, the CDR3 is TGCAGCGTTCGGGAATACCAAGAGACCCAGTACTTC. Its translation is CSVREYQETQYF.

This clonotype was seen repeatedly, ten times or more. The chain recombines TRBV7-9 with TRBJ2-3; the D is unclear. Trimming pared 1 base from V and 1 base from J, leaving 9 bases between. This CDR3 comprises 15 residues. The germline gives CDR1 SEHNR, CDR2 FQNEAQ (reference sequence). The CDR3: CASSLGALGTDTQYF. The CDR3 coding sequence is TGTGCCAGCAGCTTAGGGGCGCTCGGCACAGATACGCAGTATTTT. Full variable domain (rest looked up from reference TRBV7-9 and TRBJ2-3): DTGVSQNPRHKITKRGQNVTFRCDPISEHNRLYWYRQTLGQGPEFLTYFQNEAQLEKSRLLSDRFSAERPKGSFSTLEIQRTEQGDSAMYLCASSLGALGTDTQYFGPGTRLTVL.

A note on this clonotype: This likely reflects a read error, since a far larger clone is one base away. The chain is built from TRBV6-2 or TRBV6-3 and TRBJ1-1, with D uncertain. The CDR3 covers 13 residues. Germline assignment: CDR1 MNHEY and CDR2 SVGEGT. Trimming removed 5 bases from V and 4 bases from J, with 11 bases in between. As DNA, the CDR3 is TGTGCCAGCAGTGATCCGGGAGGCACTGAAGCTTTCTTT. Translated, it gives CASSDPGGTEAFF.

With respect to this clonotype: A clone one base away is much larger, so this may be a read error. The chain links TRBV5-1 to TRBJ2-1; D possibly corresponds to TRBD2 (6 bases). The CDR3 runs to 15 residues. Germline CDR1 and CDR2: SGHRS and YFSETQ. CDR3 amino acids: CASSLEGRGYNEQSF. For the CDR3, the DNA is TGCGCCAGCAGCTTGGAGGGGCGGGGATACAATGAGCAGTCCTTC.

The gene calls are TRBV6-2 or TRBV6-3 and TRBJ2-7, with D possibly matching TRBD1 (5 bases). Trimming removed 5 bases at V and 6 bases at J, with 17 bases between. The germline CDR1 and CDR2 sequences are MNHEY and SVGEGT. This CDR3 contains 14 residues. Here the CDR3 DNA reads TGTGCCAGCAGTGGCGGACAAGTAGCCGCCGAGCAGTACTTC. Its translation is CASSGGQVAAEQYF.

This clonotype has at least ten counts. This sequence joins TRBV5-5 and TRBJ1-6; 9 nucleotides line up with TRBD1. This CDR3 region has 15 residues. The germline gives CDR1 SGHKS, CDR2 YYEKEE (reference sequence). With 4 bases clipped from V and 12 bases from J, the junction kept 11 bases outside the gene matches. The CDR3 spells CASSGPGQGLGPLHF. DNA of the CDR3: TGTGCCAGCAGCGGACCGGGACAGGGTCTTGGACCCCTCCACTTT.

As regards this clonotype: This sequence may be a read error, since a much larger clone differs from it by one base. The chain couples TRBV6-1 to TRBJ2-1, with D possibly being TRBD1 (5 bases). The germline CDR1 and CDR2 sequences are MNHNS and SASEGT. V gave up 4 bases and J gave up 10 bases, with 23 bases separating them. The CDR3 contains 16 residues. The CDR3 reads CASSATGGLLSYEQFF. CDR3 coding DNA: TGTGCCAGCAGTGCAACAGGCGGATTACTCTCCTACGAGCAGTTCTTC.

The chain joins TRBV7-9 to TRBJ2-3, with D unresolved. Germline V CDR1 and CDR2: SEHNR, FQNEAQ (reference sequence). The CDR3 length is 15 residues. V lost 4 bases, J lost 0 bases, and 11 bases lay in between. The CDR3 loop is CASSSTERSTDTQYF. The CDR3 DNA reads TGTGCCAGCAGCTCCACCGAGAGGAGCACAGATACGCAGTATTTT.

In its sample, this clonotype was seen many times. One end of the junction is discordant with germline, which a read error may explain. The rearrangement joins TRBV15 to TRBJ2-7; 10 bases align to TRBD1. Germline CDR1 LNHNV, CDR2 YYDKDF (reference sequence). This CDR3 spans 14 amino acids. The DNA for the CDR3 is TGTGCCACCAGCCGAGACAGGGGGCCCTACGAGCAGTACTTC. Translated, it gives CATSRDRGPYEQYF. Full variable domain (rest looked up from reference TRBV15 and TRBJ2-7): DAMVIQNPRYQVTQFGKPVTLSCSQTLNHNVMYWYQQKSSQAPKLLFHYYDKDFNNEADTPDNFQSRRPNTSFCFLDIRSPGLGDTAMYLCATSRDRGPYEQYFGPGTRLTVT.

This clonotype has a count of ten or more. The J gene is TRBJ2-7, the V gene TRBV6-1; TRBD2 might be the D (6 bases). Germline CDR1 is MNHNS and CDR2 is SASEGT. The length of the CDR3 is 13 residues. V dropped 1 base and J dropped 6 bases, with 10 bases sitting between them. CDR3: CASSEVPGVEQYF. DNA for the CDR3: TGTGCCAGCAGTGAAGTACCGGGGGTCGAGCAGTACTTC.

This clonotype was counted at least ten times. The rearrangement joins TRBV4-1 to TRBJ2-1; 7 nucleotides align to TRBD2. Per the germline V gene, CDR1 is MGHRA and CDR2 is YSYEKL. The J segment lost 5 bases and the V segment lost 5 bases, leaving 9 bases of the junction unmatched. The CDR3 contains 15 residues. CDR3 protein: CASSLTTGGNNEQFF. The CDR3 nucleotides read TGCGCCAGCAGCTTAACTACCGGGGGGAACAATGAGCAGTTCTTC.

This clonotype was picked up a small number of times. A much larger clone differs from this one at a single base, so this may be a read error. This sequence joins TRBV3-1 and TRBJ2-2; weak D call: TRBD2 (6 bases). CDR1 and CDR2 (germline): LGHDT, YNNKEL (reference sequence). The CDR3 length is 15 residues. V lost 1 base and J lost 4, with 10 bases in between. The CDR3 DNA reads as TGTGCCAGCAGCCAAGGCTCGGAGGGCACCGGGGAGCTGTTTTTT. This encodes CASSQGSEGTGELFF. The whole variable domain, filled in from reference TRBV3-1 and TRBJ2-2, reads DTAVSQTPKYLVTQMGNDKSIKCEQNLGHDTMYWYKQDSKKFLKIMFSYNNKELIINETVPNRFSPKSPDKAHLNLHINSLELGDSAVYFCASSQGSEGTGELFFGEGSRLTVL.

At least ten counts were recorded for this clonotype. The chain combines TRBV19 with TRBJ2-5, with 13 nucleotides matching TRBD2. The germline CDR1 and CDR2 sequences are LNHDA and SQIVND (reference sequence). V lost 3 bases and J lost 3; bases outside the gene matches: 1. This CDR3 spans 15 amino acids. The CDR3 loop is CASSMTSGRKETQYF. CDR3 coding DNA: TGTGCCAGTAGTATGACTAGCGGGAGGAAAGAGACCCAGTACTTC.

Note on this clonotype: Since the CDR3 does not end with the conserved phenylalanine or tryptophan, this likely comes from a read error. It is unclear where the CDR3 begins or ends on the DNA, so no DNA is shown, and the CDR3 is as TCRdb lists it. J is TRBJ1-2 and V is TRBV11-2; no DNA check was done on the table's D call, TRBD1. The CDR3 length is 14 residues, termini included. Germline CDR1 and CDR2: SGHAT and FQNNGV. CDR3 in amino acids: CASSLDLAGNGFTV.

This clonotype occurred many times. V gene TRBV5-1 combines with J gene TRBJ2-7; no firm D call. Per the germline V gene, CDR1 is SGHRS and CDR2 is YFSETQ. The CDR3 is made up of 14 amino acids. The V gene lost 1 base and the J gene lost 3 bases, with 11 bases spanning the gap. The CDR3 loop is CASSLNSNRYEQYF. CDR3 in DNA: TGCGCCAGCAGCTTGAACAGCAACCGCTACGAGCAGTACTTC. Full variable domain (remainder filled in from reference TRBV5-1 and TRBJ2-7): KAGVTQTPRYLIKTRGQQVTLSCSPISGHRSVSWYQQTPGQGLQFLFEYFSETQRNKGNFPGRFSGRQFSNSRSEMNVSTLELGDSALYLCASSLNSNRYEQYFGPGTRLTVT.

The CDR3 DNA follows: TGCAGTGCTAGACTAGCGGGAGTCGGTTTTTGGAATGAGCAGTTCTTC. Translating it yields CSARLAGVGFWNEQFF. The chain carries TRBV20-1 and TRBJ2-1; 10 positions agree with TRBD2. The CDR3 spans 16 residues. Germline CDR1 is DFQATT and CDR2 is SNEGSKA (reference sequence). The J segment lost 7 bases and the V segment lost 2 bases, leaving 11 bases of the junction unmatched.

The chain links TRBV24-1 to TRBJ2-4; 9 nucleotides agree with TRBD1. The CDR3 has 13 amino acids. The J segment lost 5 bases and the V segment lost 7 bases, leaving 2 bases of the junction unmatched. Germline CDR1 and CDR2: KGHDR and SFDVKD. The CDR3 DNA reads as TGTGCCACCAGCACAGGGGGCGAAAACATTCAGTACTTC. This sequence encodes CATSTGGENIQYF.